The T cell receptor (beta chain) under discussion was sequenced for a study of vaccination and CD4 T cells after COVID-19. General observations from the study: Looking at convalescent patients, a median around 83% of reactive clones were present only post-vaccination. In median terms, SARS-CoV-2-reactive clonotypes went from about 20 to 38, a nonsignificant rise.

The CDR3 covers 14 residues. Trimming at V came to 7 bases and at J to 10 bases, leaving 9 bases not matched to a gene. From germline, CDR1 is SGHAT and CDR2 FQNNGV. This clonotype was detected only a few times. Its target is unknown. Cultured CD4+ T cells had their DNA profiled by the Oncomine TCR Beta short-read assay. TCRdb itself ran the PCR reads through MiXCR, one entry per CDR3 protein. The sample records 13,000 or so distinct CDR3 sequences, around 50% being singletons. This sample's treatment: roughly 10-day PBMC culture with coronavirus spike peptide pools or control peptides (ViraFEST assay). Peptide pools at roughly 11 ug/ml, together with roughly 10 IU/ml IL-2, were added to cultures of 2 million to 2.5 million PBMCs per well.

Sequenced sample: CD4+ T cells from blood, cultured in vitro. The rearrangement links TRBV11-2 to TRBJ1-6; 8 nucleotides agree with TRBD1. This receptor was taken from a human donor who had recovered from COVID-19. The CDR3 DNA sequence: TGTGCCAGCACCCAAAGACAGGGGAAATCACCCCTCCACTTT. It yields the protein CASTQRQGKSPLHF.